The 6 T cell receptor beta chains below were found in one sample sequenced in a study of blood T cell repertoires in COVID-19. Using immunoSEQ multiplex PCR, the repertoire was profiled, and TCRdb retains in-frame clones only, with some absent. This table has about 18,000 clones, 80% to 90% appearing once. Sample: peripheral blood. The source is a man in his 60s with active COVID-19.

The J gene is TRBJ2-7, the V gene TRBV6-5, with D possibly TRBD2 on 6 matching bases. From germline, CDR1 is MNHEY and CDR2 SVGAGI. V lost 7 bases and J 3 bases, leaving 16 bases between the germline ends. The CDR3 loop spans 14 amino acids. This chain's CDR3 is CASMAKRGLYEQYF. CDR3 DNA: TGTGCCAGCATGGCGAAGAGGGGACTCTACGAGCAGTACTTC.

The rearrangement uses TRBV15 and TRBJ2-1, with D possibly TRBD2 on 5 matching bases. Deletions cut 1 base from V and 6 bases from J, with 7 bases between. The CDR3 sequence is 13 residues long. Germline V gives CDR1 LNHNV, CDR2 YYDKDF (reference sequence). CDR3 sequence (DNA): TGTGCCACCAGCAGAGGAGGGTCCAATGAGCAGTTCTTC. Its translation is CATSRGGSNEQFF.

The chain carries TRBV7-3 and TRBJ2-1, with 9 nucleotides matching TRBD2. The germline V gene encodes CDR1 SGHTA and CDR2 FQGTGA. J gave up 2 bases and V 5 bases, and 4 bases lay outside the gene matches. This CDR3 comprises 15 residues. The CDR3 DNA reads as TGTGCCAGCAGCCCGGGACTAGCACCCTACAATGAGCAGTTCTTC. Its protein product is CASSPGLAPYNEQFF.

The chain recombines TRBV4-2 with TRBJ2-7; 8 bases are a match to TRBD2. The CDR3 extends over 16 amino acids. CDR1 and CDR2 (germline): LGHNA, YNFKEQ. J gave up 3 bases and V 4 bases, and 11 bases lay outside the gene matches. DNA for the CDR3: TGTGCCAGCAGCCTAGAAGTCGGGGGGGCGAGCTACGAGCAGTACTTC. It yields the protein CASSLEVGGASYEQYF.

There are a few counts of this clone. The rearrangement links TRBV5-1 to TRBJ2-2, with no clear D. There are 14 residues in the CDR3. The ends were cut back, 0 bases at V and 1 base at J, with 4 bases in the middle. Germline CDR1 is SGHRS and CDR2 is YFSETQ. CDR3 region: CASSLALNTGELFF. As DNA, the CDR3 is TGCGCCAGCAGCTTGGCCCTGAACACCGGGGAGCTGTTTTTT. The full variable domain, with the rest looked up from reference TRBV5-1 and TRBJ2-2, is KAGVTQTPRYLIKTRGQQVTLSCSPISGHRSVSWYQQTPGQGLQFLFEYFSETQRNKGNFPGRFSGRQFSNSRSEMNVSTLELGDSALYLCASSLALNTGELFFGEGSRLTVL.

The rearrangement uses TRBV7-3 and TRBJ2-1; a weak D match, TRBD2 (5 bases). The length of the CDR3 is 14 residues. Per the germline V gene, CDR1 is SGHTA and CDR2 is FQGTGA. V was clipped by 5 bases and J by 2 bases, with 10 bases between them. The CDR3 reads CASSPGNTYNEQFF. The CDR3 DNA reads as TGTGCCAGCAGCCCCGGGAACACCTACAATGAGCAGTTCTTC.